This T cell receptor (beta chain) was captured in a study of blood T cell repertoires in COVID-19. Profiling relied on immunoSEQ multiplex PCR, and the TCRdb table lists in-frame clones only, not all of them. The repertoire consists of about 330,000 clones, with around 90% occurring once and the leading ten covering 15% to 20%. The TCR sequence derives from a woman aged 25 to 39 who had recovered from COVID-19. Sequenced input: PBMCs or T cells enriched from blood (not recorded which).

This CDR3 is CASSPRAGTPSYEQYF. The DNA for the CDR3 is TGCGCCAGCAGCCCACGCGCAGGGACTCCCTCCTACGAGCAGTACTTC. The chain carries TRBV4-3 and TRBJ2-7; tentative D call: TRBD2 (6 bases). V gave up 4 bases and J gave up 0 bases, with 16 bases separating them. The CDR3 contains 16 residues. Germline loops: CDR1 LGHNA, CDR2 YSLEER.